This entry lists 21 T cell receptor beta chains sequenced from one sample in a study of T cell responses to AZD1222 COVID-19 vaccine (dated by TCRdb to the early 2020s). To prepare the library, the immunoSEQ multiplex PCR assay was applied. TCRdb provides this immuneACCESS table in a form limited to in-frame rearrangements. Some clones are lacking; in checked studies, under half of them reflect an unresolved V gene, and why the rest are absent is not known. The sample table records 95,000 to 110,000 clones; roughly 86% of these occur just once. 3.3% of the sample is held by the ten biggest clonotypes. The time point label on this specimen signifies: about 28 days (+/-7) after the second vaccine dose. This specimen's treatment or condition label, per the study, means: meningococcal conjugate vaccine given as trial control. Here the sequenced sample was peripheral blood, taken 28 days after the second dose of the MenACWY control vaccine. The receptor source for this set is an adult who received the MenACWY meningococcal vaccine as a control.

The rearrangement joins TRBV24-1 to TRBJ2-7, with 12 bases fitting TRBD1. The CDR3 covers 14 residues. The germline V gene has CDR1 KGHDR and CDR2 SFDVKD. J gave up 5 bases and V 7 bases, and 5 bases lay outside the gene matches. CDR3 residues: CATSPGQGADEQYF. The CDR3 region has the DNA TGTGCCACCAGCCCGGGACAGGGGGCGGACGAGCAGTACTTC.

The V call is TRBV20-1, the J call TRBJ1-2, with D unclear. Germline assignment: CDR1 DFQATT and CDR2 SNEGSKA (reference sequence). V was pared by 3 bases and J by 2 bases, with 10 bases between. The CDR3 runs 13 residues. CDR3 sequence (DNA): TGCAGTGCTAGTGCAGACGGGAACTATGGCTACACCTTC. Protein: CSASADGNYGYTF.

J is TRBJ2-3 and V is TRBV27; 7 bases fit TRBD2. CDR3 length: 15 amino acids. V lost 5 bases, J lost 6 bases, and 11 bases stayed unmatched. CDR1 and CDR2 (germline): MNHEY, SMNVEV (reference sequence). Here the CDR3 reads CASSPMGRGFDTQYF. The CDR3 DNA reads as TGTGCCAGCAGTCCCATGGGGCGGGGGTTTGATACGCAGTATTTT.

This clone was counted only a few times. This chain uses TRBV28 with TRBJ1-6; D is possibly TRBD1 (5 bases). The CDR3 sequence is 13 residues long. The germline V gene encodes CDR1 MDHEN and CDR2 SYDVKM. V shed 5 bases and J shed 11 bases, with 13 bases lying between them. The CDR3 DNA is TGTGCCAGCAGTACAACAGGATTGACACCCCTCCACTTT. This codes for CASSTTGLTPLHF.

In DNA form, the CDR3 reads TGTGCCATCAGTGAGTCGGGTTCGTCCTTACGGCCGGGGGGGGCCCAGCATTTT. Protein: CAISESGSSLRPGGAQHF. The chain couples TRBV10-3 to TRBJ1-5, with D perhaps TRBD1 (5 bases). This CDR3 is 18 amino acids long. Trimming shortened V by 0 bases and J by 11 bases, and 26 bases separated the two germline ends. Germline assignment: CDR1 ENHRY and CDR2 SYGVKD.

The V gene is TRBV27, the J gene TRBJ2-5; tentatively, D is TRBD1 or TRBD2 (7 bases each). The germline V gene encodes CDR1 MNHEY and CDR2 SMNVEV (reference sequence). Trimming stripped 8 bases from V and 6 bases from J, with 19 bases between. CDR3 length: 14 residues. CDR3 residues: CASRSQGGGKTQYF. The CDR3 DNA reads as TGTGCCAGCCGCTCCCAGGGGGGGGGTAAGACCCAGTACTTC.

The chain couples TRBV5-4 to TRBJ1-2; the D is unclear. Per the germline V gene, CDR1 is SGHNT and CDR2 is YYREEE (reference sequence). The CDR3 covers 14 residues. V lost 0 bases, J lost 2 bases, and 8 bases lay in between. CDR3 amino acids: CASSLASRNYGYTF. CDR3 in DNA: TGTGCCAGCAGCTTGGCCTCAAGGAACTATGGCTACACCTTC.

This chain connects TRBV25-1 to TRBJ2-7; TRBD1 matches at 7 bases. Germline assignment: CDR1 MGHDK and CDR2 SYGVNS. V lost 4 bases, J lost 1 base, and 7 bases stayed unmatched. The CDR3 has 15 amino acids. CDR3 sequence (DNA): TGTGCCAGCAGTGCCGCCAACAGGGGTTCCTACGAGCAGTACTTC. Encoded protein: CASSAANRGSYEQYF.

This clone was observed once. V usage is TRBV5-5 and J usage is TRBJ2-5; TRBD1 might be the D (6 bases). The CDR3 runs 15 residues. Looked up from germline, CDR1 is SGHKS and CDR2 is YYEKEE (reference sequence). The V end lost 6 bases, the J end lost 5 bases, and 20 bases lay between the germline ends. CDR3: CASKETGRSFETQYF. The CDR3 DNA follows: TGTGCCAGCAAGGAGACAGGCCGCAGTTTCGAGACCCAGTACTTC.

The rearrangement links TRBV30 to TRBJ2-7; D is possibly TRBD1 (6 bases). The CDR3 spans 13 residues. With 1 base removed from V and 4 bases from J, the gap between germline ends came to 11 bases. CDR1 and CDR2 (germline): GTSNPN, SVGIG (reference sequence). The CDR3: CAWSGGLEYEQYF. The CDR3 region has the DNA TGTGCCTGGAGTGGGGGGCTCGAGTACGAGCAGTACTTC.

The chain carries TRBV9 and TRBJ2-3; perhaps D is TRBD1 or TRBD2 (5 bases each). Germline V gene data show CDR1 as SGDLS and CDR2 as YYNGEE. The CDR3 contains 18 residues. Trimming cost V 3 bases and J 6 bases, with 26 bases left between them. This chain's CDR3 is CASSARDPGRTFLDTQYF. The CDR3 nucleotides read TGTGCCAGCAGCGCGAGGGATCCGGGACGAACATTCTTGGATACGCAGTATTTT. Full variable domain (missing parts from reference TRBV9 and TRBJ2-3): DSGVTQTPKHLITATGQRVTLRCSPRSGDLSVYWYQQSLDQGLQFLIQYYNGEERAKGNILERFSAQQFPDLHSELNLSSLELGDSALYFCASSARDPGRTFLDTQYFGPGTRLTVL.

The gene calls are TRBV5-1 and TRBJ1-2; D may be TRBD1 (6 bases). The CDR3 is 13 amino acids. V gave up 4 bases and J gave up 4 bases, with 11 bases separating them. Germline V gene data show CDR1 as SGHRS and CDR2 as YFSETQ. In DNA form, the CDR3 reads TGCGCCAGCAGCCCCGGGACAAGCTATGGCTACACCTTC. Amino acids: CASSPGTSYGYTF. Combining the CDR3 with reference TRBV5-1 and TRBJ1-2 gives the whole variable domain KAGVTQTPRYLIKTRGQQVTLSCSPISGHRSVSWYQQTPGQGLQFLFEYFSETQRNKGNFPGRFSGRQFSNSRSEMNVSTLELGDSALYLCASSPGTSYGYTFGSGTRLTVV.

The chain carries TRBV5-4 and TRBJ1-3; the D gene is possibly TRBD1 (5 bases). Trimming stripped 4 bases from V and 0 bases from J, with 11 bases between. Germline V gene sequence: CDR1 SGHNT, CDR2 YYREEE (reference sequence). This CDR3 is built from 15 residues. This CDR3 reads CASSGGRSSGNTIYF. As DNA, the CDR3 is TGTGCCAGCAGCGGGGGACGGAGCTCTGGAAACACCATATATTTT.

A few counts support this clone. The chain combines TRBV7-9 with TRBJ2-7; 8 positions match TRBD2. Germline V gives CDR1 SEHNR, CDR2 FQNEAQ (reference sequence). The CDR3 is 15 residues long. J gave up 0 bases and V 3 bases, and 4 bases lay outside the gene matches. The CDR3 here is CASSFVGLGSYEQYF. The CDR3 DNA reads TGTGCCAGCAGCTTTGTGGGACTAGGCTCCTACGAGCAGTACTTC.

Only a few counts were recorded for this clone. The chain recombines TRBV28 with TRBJ2-1; no reliable D call. This CDR3 is built from 13 residues. Trimming shortened V by 3 bases and J by 6 bases, and 9 bases separated the two germline ends. Germline V lookup: CDR1 MDHEN, CDR2 SYDVKM. The CDR3 loop is CASSFRTGNEQFF. The CDR3 bases are TGTGCCAGCAGTTTCAGGACCGGCAATGAGCAGTTCTTC.

The rearrangement uses TRBV20-1 and TRBJ1-5, with D unresolved. Germline CDR1 DFQATT, CDR2 SNEGSKA (reference sequence). The V end was cut by 3 bases, the J end by 7 bases, with 10 bases between. CDR3 length: 12 amino acids. DNA of the CDR3: TGCAGTGCTAGTGACTTAATCCAGCCCCAGCATTTT. Amino acids: CSASDLIQPQHF.

The rearrangement links TRBV9 to TRBJ2-7; 7 bases line up with TRBD1. In germline, CDR1 is SGDLS, CDR2 YYNGEE. Trimming at V came to 5 bases and at J to 3 bases, leaving 2 bases not matched to a gene. This CDR3 is built from 12 residues. CDR3 nucleotides: TGTGCCAGCAGTCGGGACAGCTACGAGCAGTACTTC. This sequence encodes CASSRDSYEQYF.

DNA for the CDR3: TGTGCCAGCAGCCGGGACAGGGCGAACACCGGGGAGCTGTTTTTT. Translation gives CASSRDRANTGELFF. The chain recombines TRBV5-4 with TRBJ2-2, with 9 nucleotides matching TRBD1. This CDR3 has 15 amino acids. Looked up from germline, CDR1 is SGHNT and CDR2 is YYREEE (reference sequence). With 4 bases clipped from V and 0 bases from J, the junction kept 1 base outside the gene matches.

The chain combines TRBV2 with TRBJ2-6; D remains unclear. CDR1 is SNHLY and CDR2 is FYNNEI in the germline V gene. Trimming removed 3 bases from V and 5 bases from J, with 5 bases in between. This CDR3 region has 13 residues. CDR3 residues: CASSEGRANVLTF. DNA of the CDR3: TGTGCCAGCAGTGAGGGTAGGGCCAACGTCCTGACTTTC.

The V gene is TRBV7-8, the J gene TRBJ2-5, with D perhaps TRBD2 (7 bases). The CDR3 totals 16 residues. Germline loops: CDR1 SGHVS, CDR2 FQNEAQ. The V end lost 2 bases, the J end lost 2 bases, and 15 bases lay between the germline ends. Written as DNA, the CDR3 is TGTGCCAGCAGCTTATTGGGGCGGGGGCCGCAAGAGACCCAGTACTTC. This encodes CASSLLGRGPQETQYF.

The chain couples TRBV24-1 to TRBJ2-7, with a tentative D call TRBD1 (5 bases). This CDR3 has 13 amino acids. Germline-derived CDR1 and CDR2 are KGHDR and SFDVKD. V shed 8 bases and J shed 3 bases, with 13 bases lying between them. The DNA for the CDR3 is TGTGCCACCACCCTGGACACACACTACGAGCAGTACTTC. This sequence encodes CATTLDTHYEQYF.